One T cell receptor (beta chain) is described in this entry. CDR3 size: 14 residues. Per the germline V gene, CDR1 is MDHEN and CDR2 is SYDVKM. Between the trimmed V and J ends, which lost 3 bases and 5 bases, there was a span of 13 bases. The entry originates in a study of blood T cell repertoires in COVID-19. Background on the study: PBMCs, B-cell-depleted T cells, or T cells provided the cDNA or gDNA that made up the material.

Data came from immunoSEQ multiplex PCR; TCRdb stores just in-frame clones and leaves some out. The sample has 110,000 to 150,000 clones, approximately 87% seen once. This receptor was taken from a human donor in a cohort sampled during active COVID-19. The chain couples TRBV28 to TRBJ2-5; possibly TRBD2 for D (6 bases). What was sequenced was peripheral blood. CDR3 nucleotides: TGTGCCAGCAGTTTGGAGGGAGAGTGGGAGACCCAGTACTTC. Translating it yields CASSLEGEWETQYF.